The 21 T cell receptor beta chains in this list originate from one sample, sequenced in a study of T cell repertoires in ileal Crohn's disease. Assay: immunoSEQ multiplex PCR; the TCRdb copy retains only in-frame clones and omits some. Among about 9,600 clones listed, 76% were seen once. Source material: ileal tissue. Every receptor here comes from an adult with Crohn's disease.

The CDR3 here is CASSYSQGFNSPLHF. The CDR3 bases are TGTGCCAGCAGTTACTCTCAGGGCTTTAATTCACCCCTCCACTTT. The chain combines TRBV6-5 with TRBJ1-6; TRBD1 is a possible D gene (5 bases). From germline, CDR1 is MNHEY and CDR2 SVGAGI. This CDR3 spans 15 amino acids. Trimming removed 0 bases at V and 6 bases at J, with 9 bases between.

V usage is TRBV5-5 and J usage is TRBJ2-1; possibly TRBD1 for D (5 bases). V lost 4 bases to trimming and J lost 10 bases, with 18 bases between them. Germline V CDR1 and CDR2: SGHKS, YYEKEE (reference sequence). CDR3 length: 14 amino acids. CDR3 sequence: CASSRADSLGEQFF. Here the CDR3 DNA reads TGTGCCAGCAGCAGAGCTGACAGCTTGGGCGAGCAGTTCTTC.

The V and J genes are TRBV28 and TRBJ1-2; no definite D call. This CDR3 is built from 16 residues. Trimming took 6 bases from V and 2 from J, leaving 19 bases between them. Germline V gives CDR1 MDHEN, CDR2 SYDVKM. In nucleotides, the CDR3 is TGTGCCAGCAGCCATCTAAGGTTAGCTTCAAACTATGGCTACACCTTC. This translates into CASSHLRLASNYGYTF.

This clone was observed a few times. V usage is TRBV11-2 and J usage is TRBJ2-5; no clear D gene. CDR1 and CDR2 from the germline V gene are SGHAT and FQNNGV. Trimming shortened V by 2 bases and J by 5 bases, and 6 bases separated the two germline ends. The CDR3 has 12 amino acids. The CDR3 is CASSLFSETQYF. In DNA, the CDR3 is TGTGCCAGCAGCTTATTTAGTGAGACCCAGTACTTC.

CDR3 sequence reads: CAISGSPQGHYNSPLHF. As DNA, the CDR3 is TGTGCCATCAGCGGAAGCCCACAGGGCCACTATAATTCACCCCTCCACTTT. V gene TRBV10-3 combines with J gene TRBJ1-6, with D tentatively TRBD1 (6 bases). Trimming pared 6 bases from V and 3 bases from J, leaving 18 bases between. The CDR3 runs 17 residues. Germline CDR1 reads ENHRY; CDR2 reads SYGVKD.

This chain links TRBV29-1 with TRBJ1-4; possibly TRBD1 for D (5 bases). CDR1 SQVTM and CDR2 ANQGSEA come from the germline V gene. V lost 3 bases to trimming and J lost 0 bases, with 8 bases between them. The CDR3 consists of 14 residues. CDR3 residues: CSVDDSATNEKLFF. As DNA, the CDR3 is TGCAGCGTTGACGACAGCGCAACTAATGAAAAACTGTTTTTT.

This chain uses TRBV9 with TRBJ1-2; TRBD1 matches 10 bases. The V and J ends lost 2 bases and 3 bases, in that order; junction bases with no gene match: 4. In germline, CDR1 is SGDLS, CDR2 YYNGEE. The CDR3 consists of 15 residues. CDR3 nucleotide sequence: TGTGCCAGCAGCGTGACAGGGGGCGCGTACTATGGCTACACCTTC. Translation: CASSVTGGAYYGYTF.

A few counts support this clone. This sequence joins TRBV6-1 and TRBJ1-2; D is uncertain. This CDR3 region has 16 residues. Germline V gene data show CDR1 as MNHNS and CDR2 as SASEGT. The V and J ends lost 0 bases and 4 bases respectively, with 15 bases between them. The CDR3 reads CASSEADPGGGYGYTF. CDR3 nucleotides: TGTGCCAGCAGTGAAGCGGACCCCGGAGGCGGCTATGGCTACACCTTC.

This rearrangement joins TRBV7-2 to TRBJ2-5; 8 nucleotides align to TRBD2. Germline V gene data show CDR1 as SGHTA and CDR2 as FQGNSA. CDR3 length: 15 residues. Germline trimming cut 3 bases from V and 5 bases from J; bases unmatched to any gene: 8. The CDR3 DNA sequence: TGTGCCAGCAGCTTTGCCCCAGCGGGGGCCGAGACCCAGTACTTC. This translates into CASSFAPAGAETQYF. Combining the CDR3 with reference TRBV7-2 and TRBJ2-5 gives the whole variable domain GAGVSQSPSNKVTEKGKDVELRCDPISGHTALYWYRQSLGQGLEFLIYFQGNSAPDKSGLPSDRFSAERTGGSVSTLTIQRTQQEDSAVYLCASSFAPAGAETQYFGPGTRLLVL.

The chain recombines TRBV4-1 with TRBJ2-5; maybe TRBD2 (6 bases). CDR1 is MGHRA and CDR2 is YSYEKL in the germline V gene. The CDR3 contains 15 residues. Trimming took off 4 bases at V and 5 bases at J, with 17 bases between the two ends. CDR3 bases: TGCGCCAGCAGCCCGCGGGATACCCCGGGGGAGACCCAGTACTTC. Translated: CASSPRDTPGETQYF.

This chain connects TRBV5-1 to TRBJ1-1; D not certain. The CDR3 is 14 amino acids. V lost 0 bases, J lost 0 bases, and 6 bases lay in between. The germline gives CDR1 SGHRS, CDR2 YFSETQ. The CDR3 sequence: CASSLAGMNTEAFF. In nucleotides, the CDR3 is TGCGCCAGCAGCTTGGCAGGCATGAACACTGAAGCTTTCTTT. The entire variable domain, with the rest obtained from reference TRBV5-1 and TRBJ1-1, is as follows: KAGVTQTPRYLIKTRGQQVTLSCSPISGHRSVSWYQQTPGQGLQFLFEYFSETQRNKGNFPGRFSGRQFSNSRSEMNVSTLELGDSALYLCASSLAGMNTEAFFGQGTRLTVV.

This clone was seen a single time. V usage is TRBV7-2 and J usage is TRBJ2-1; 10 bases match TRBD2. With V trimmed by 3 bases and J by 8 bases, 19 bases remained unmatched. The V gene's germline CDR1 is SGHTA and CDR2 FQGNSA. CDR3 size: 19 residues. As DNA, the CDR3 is TGTGCCAGCAGCTTCCCGGCGCTCAGCGGGAGGGCCTGGATTGATGAGCAGTTCTTC. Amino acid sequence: CASSFPALSGRAWIDEQFF.

CDR3: CASSSGTSFGEQYF. As DNA, the CDR3 is TGTGCCAGCAGCTCAGGGACATCCTTTGGAGAGCAGTACTTC. The chain has TRBV11-1 and TRBJ2-7; TRBD1 might be the D (6 bases). V was cut by 4 bases and J by 7 bases, with 17 bases left in between. Germline loops: CDR1 SGHAT, CDR2 FQDESV (reference sequence). The CDR3 is 14 residues long.

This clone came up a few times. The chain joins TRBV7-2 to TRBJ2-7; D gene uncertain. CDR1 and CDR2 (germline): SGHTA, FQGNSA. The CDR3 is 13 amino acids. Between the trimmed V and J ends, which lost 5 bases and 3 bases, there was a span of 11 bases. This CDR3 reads CASSPQTFYEQYF. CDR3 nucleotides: TGTGCCAGCAGCCCTCAGACATTCTACGAGCAGTACTTC.

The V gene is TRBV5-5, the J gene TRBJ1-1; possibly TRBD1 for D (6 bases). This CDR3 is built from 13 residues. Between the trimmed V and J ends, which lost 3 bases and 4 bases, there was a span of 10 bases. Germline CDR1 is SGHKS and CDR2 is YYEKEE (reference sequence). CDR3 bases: TGTGCCAGCAGCTACGGGACATTCACTGAAGCTTTCTTT. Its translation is CASSYGTFTEAFF.

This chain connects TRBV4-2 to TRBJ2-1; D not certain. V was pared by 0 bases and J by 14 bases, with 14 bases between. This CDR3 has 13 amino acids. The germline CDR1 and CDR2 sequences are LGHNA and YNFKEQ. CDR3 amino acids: CASSQDPMGKEFF. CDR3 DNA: TGTGCCAGCAGCCAAGATCCAATGGGCAAGGAGTTCTTC.

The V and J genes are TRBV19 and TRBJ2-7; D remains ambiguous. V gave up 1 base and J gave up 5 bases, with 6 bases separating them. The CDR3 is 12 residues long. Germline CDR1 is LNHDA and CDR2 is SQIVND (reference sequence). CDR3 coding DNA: TGTGCCAGTAGTATAGGAGGCCACGAGCAGTACTTC. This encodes CASSIGGHEQYF.

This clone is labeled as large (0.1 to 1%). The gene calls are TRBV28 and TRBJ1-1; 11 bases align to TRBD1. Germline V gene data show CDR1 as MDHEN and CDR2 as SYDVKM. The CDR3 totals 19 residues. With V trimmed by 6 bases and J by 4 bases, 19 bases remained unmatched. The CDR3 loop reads CASRTRAWTGGRGGTEAFF. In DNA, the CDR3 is TGTGCCAGCAGAACACGAGCCTGGACAGGGGGCCGGGGGGGCACTGAAGCTTTCTTT.

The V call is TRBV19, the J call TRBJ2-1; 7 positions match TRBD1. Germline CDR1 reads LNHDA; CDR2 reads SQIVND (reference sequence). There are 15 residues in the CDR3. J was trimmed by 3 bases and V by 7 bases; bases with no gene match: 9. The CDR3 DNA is TGTGCCAGTATGGGAAGGGGGCTCAGCTACAATGAGCAGTTCTTC. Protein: CASMGRGLSYNEQFF.

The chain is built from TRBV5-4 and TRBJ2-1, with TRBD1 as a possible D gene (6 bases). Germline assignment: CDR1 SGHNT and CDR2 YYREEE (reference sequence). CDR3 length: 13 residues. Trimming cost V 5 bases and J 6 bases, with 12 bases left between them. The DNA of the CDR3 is TGTGCCAGCAGTCGACAGGTATCCAATGAGCAGTTCTTC. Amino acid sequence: CASSRQVSNEQFF. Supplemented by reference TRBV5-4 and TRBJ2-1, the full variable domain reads ETGVTQSPTHLIKTRGQQVTLRCSSQSGHNTVSWYQQALGQGPQFIFQYYREEENGRGNFPPRFSGLQFPNYSSELNVNALELDDSALYLCASSRQVSNEQFFGPGTRLTVL.

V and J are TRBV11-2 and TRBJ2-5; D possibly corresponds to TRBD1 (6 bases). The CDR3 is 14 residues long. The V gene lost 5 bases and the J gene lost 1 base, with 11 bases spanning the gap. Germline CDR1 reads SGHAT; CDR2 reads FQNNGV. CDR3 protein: CASSRDRSQETQYF. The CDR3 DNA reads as TGTGCCAGCAGCCGCGACAGGTCCCAAGAGACCCAGTACTTC.